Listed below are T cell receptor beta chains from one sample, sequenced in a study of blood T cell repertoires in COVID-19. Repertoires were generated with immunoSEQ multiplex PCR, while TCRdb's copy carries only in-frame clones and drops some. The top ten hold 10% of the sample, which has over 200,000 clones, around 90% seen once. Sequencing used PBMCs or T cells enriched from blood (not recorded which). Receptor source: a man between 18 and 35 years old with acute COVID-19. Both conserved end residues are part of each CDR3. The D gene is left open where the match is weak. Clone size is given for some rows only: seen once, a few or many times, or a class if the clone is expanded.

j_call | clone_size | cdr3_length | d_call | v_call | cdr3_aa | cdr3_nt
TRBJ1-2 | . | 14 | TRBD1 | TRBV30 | CAWRDLQGAVGYTF | TGTGCCTGGAGAGACTTACAGGGGGCCGTTGGCTACACCTTC
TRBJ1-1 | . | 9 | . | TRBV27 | CASSPYAPF | TGTGCCAGCAGTCCCTACGCACCTTTT
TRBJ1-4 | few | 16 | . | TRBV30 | CAWSERQGRLGGKLFF | TGTGCCTGGAGTGAAAGGCAGGGTAGGCTAGGTGGAAAACTGTTTTTT
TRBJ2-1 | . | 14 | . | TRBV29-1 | CSVEVGGFYNEQFF | TGCAGCGTGGAGGTAGGTGGTTTCTACAATGAGCAGTTCTTC
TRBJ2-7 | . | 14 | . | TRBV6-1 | CASSEPQGIHEQYF | TGTGCCAGCAGTGAACCCCAGGGGATCCACGAGCAGTACTTC
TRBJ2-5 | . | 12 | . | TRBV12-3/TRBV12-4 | CASSLDSGAQYF | TGTGCCAGCAGTCTGGACTCAGGGGCCCAGTACTTC
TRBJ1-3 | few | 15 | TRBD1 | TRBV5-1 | CASSLQGSSGNTIYF | TGCGCCAGCAGCTTACAGGGGTCCTCTGGAAACACCATATATTTT
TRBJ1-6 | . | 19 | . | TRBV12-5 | CASGFGEVLREKYNSPLHF | TGTGCTAGTGGTTTCGGGGAGGTTCTAAGGGAAAAGTATAATTCACCCCTCCACTTT
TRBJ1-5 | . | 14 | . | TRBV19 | CASTSPEEGQPQHF | TGTGCCAGTACCTCACCGGAGGAGGGTCAGCCCCAGCATTTT
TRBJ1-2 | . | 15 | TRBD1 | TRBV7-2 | CASSLDSTGVYGYTF | TGTGCCAGCAGCTTAGACTCGACAGGGGTTTATGGCTACACCTTC
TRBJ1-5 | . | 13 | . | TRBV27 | CAGQTESNQPQHF | TGTGCCGGCCAGACAGAGAGCAATCAGCCCCAGCATTTT